Shown below are 2 T cell receptor beta chains from a single sample sequenced in a study of cytotoxic CD8 clonotypes in ibrutinib-treated CLL. The protocol was immunoSEQ multiplex PCR, while the TCRdb copy is restricted to in-frame clones and leaves out a portion. The sample carries 35,000 or so clones, 71% recorded once. The source material was PBMCs, sampled at disease progression, from a patient treated with ibrutinib. Receptor source: a human donor with chronic lymphocytic leukemia.

The chain joins TRBV12-5 to TRBJ1-2, with 12 bases identical to TRBD1. The CDR3 covers 18 residues. CDR1 and CDR2 (germline): LGHNT, FRNRAP. V shed 4 bases, J shed 0 bases, and the junction held 9 bases outside the gene matches. CDR3 sequence: CASGSLGDRGHTNYGYTF. CDR3 nucleotide sequence: TGTGCTAGTGGTTCCCTGGGGGACAGGGGGCATACTAACTATGGCTACACCTTC. Together with reference TRBV12-5 and TRBJ1-2, the CDR3 gives the full variable domain: DARVTQTPRHKVTEMGQEVTMRCQPILGHNTVFWYRQTMMQGLELLAYFRNRAPLDDSGMPKDRFSAEMPDATLATLKIQPSEPRDSAVYFCASGSLGDRGHTNYGYTFGSGTRLTVV.

The CDR3 reads CASSEWGWVLAGDYEQYF. The CDR3 bases are TGCGCCAGCAGTGAGTGGGGATGGGTACTAGCGGGGGACTACGAGCAGTACTTC. V gene TRBV10-2 combines with J gene TRBJ2-7; 11 bases are a match to TRBD2. This CDR3 has 18 residues. Germline V lookup: CDR1 WSHSY, CDR2 SAAADI. With 1 base clipped from V and 3 bases from J, the junction kept 11 bases outside the gene matches.